This T cell receptor beta chain was captured by sequencing in a study of blood T cell repertoires in COVID-19 (dated by TCRdb to 2018 to 2020). Concerning the study at large: The collaborator samples originated in the United States, Italy and Spain and spanned the acute and convalescent phases of COVID-19. The material from the prospective study consisted of cDNA or gDNA derived from T cells, B-cell-depleted T cells, or PBMCs. The dataset comprised deeply sampled blood TCRbeta repertoires from subjects exposed to, actively infected with, or recovered from COVID-19. The repertoires were made available in a free public database intended to serve as a resource for research on the immune response to SARS-CoV-2. Samples were obtained from the ongoing ImmuneRACE study (first 160 participants) and from some 1,200 subjects provided by 6 global collaborators. Nearly every sample came with metadata listing a de-identified subject ID, COVID-19 status, age in years and sex. Where HLA class I and class II types were available, the types were taken from metadata supplied by the sample provider, not from assay-based typing.

Participants in the prospective study were aged 18 to 89 years, lived in some 24 United States geographic areas, and enrolled through a virtual design. In the prospective study, cohorts were assigned on the basis of participant-reported clinical history obtained from a screening survey and a study questionnaire. Recovered participants in ImmuneRACE Cohort 3 were defined as having two consecutive negative NP/OP PCR tests, clearance from a healthcare professional, or resolution of symptoms. In the prospective study, mobile phlebotomists collected whole blood, serum and a nasopharyngeal or oropharyngeal swab from each participant. Participants in the prospective study had the option to provide additional blood draws and questionnaires over a roughly 2-month period. Blood samples from the prospective study were shipped frozen or at room temperature prior to DNA extraction. This clone was found once. Its antigen is not yet known. No base-level quality is on record; no much larger clone is a single base apart.

TCRbeta CDR3 regions were amplified from genomic DNA using the immunoSEQ Assay, a bias-controlled multiplex PCR. Concerning the study's data processing: The number of nucleated cells in each sample was estimated from the amplification of reference gene primers within the assay. Sequence reads were collapsed and filtered to measure the absolute abundance of every unique TCRbeta CDR3 rearrangement. For each sample, productive Simpson clonality was calculated by taking the square root of Simpson's diversity index across productive rearrangements. The source is immuneACCESS, and TCRdb retained only in-frame sequences with V and J called. Part of the clones is not carried over; for the studies checked, unresolved V genes explain less than half of this, and the remainder is unexplained. V, J and clone size are taken as reported in that table, and D and trimming were inferred from the DNA itself. The sample includes 160,000 or so clones, with 80% observed a single time. The top ten constitute 3% to 4% of the sample.

What the study reported, not specific to this receptor: How much clinical and demographic metadata was included differed by source and by participant, and the metadata was provided uncurated.

CDR1 is given as MNHEY and CDR2 as SMNVEV, both from the germline V gene (reference sequence). The CDR3 holds 15 amino acids from the cysteine to the phenylalanine. The DNA shown is the 45-base CDR3, in frame from base 1. A distance of 14 bases separates the germline ends of V and J, which lose 4 bases and 7 bases respectively. The TCR comes from a woman aged 55-75 years who had recovered from COVID-19. Material for sequencing was PBMCs or T cells enriched from blood (not recorded which). The V and J genes are TRBV27 and TRBJ1-6; the D segment could be TRBD1, given 6 matching bases. The CDR3 in this case is CASSSEGGGNSPLHF. The DNA sequence is TGTGCCAGCAGTTCGGAGGGGGGGGGCAATTCACCCCTCCACTTT.